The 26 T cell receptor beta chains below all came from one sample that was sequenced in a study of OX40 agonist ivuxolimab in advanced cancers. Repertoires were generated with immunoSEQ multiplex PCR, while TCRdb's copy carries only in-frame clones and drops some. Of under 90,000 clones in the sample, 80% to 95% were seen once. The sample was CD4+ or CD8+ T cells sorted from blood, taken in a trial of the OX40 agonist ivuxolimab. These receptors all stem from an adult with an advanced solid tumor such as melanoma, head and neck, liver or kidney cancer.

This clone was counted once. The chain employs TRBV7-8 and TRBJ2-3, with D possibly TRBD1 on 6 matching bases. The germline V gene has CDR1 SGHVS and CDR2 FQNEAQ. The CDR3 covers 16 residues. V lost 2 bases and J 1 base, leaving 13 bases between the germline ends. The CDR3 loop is CASSLISTGGTDTQYF. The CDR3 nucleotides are TGTGCCAGCAGCTTAATTTCGACAGGTGGCACAGATACGCAGTATTTT.

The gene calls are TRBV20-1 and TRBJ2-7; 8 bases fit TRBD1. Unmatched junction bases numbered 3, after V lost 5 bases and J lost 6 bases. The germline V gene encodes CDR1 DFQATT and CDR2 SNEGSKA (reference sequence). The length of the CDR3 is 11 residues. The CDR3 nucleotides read TGCAGTGCTGAGGACAGGGCCGAGCAGTACTTC. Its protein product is CSAEDRAEQYF.

CDR3 amino acids: CASSQKDRPYTEAFF. DNA for the CDR3: TGTGCCAGCAGCCAAAAGGACAGGCCTTATACTGAAGCTTTCTTT. The chain uses TRBV27 and TRBJ1-1, with TRBD1 matching 7 bases. V lost 6 bases to trimming and J lost 5 bases; unmatched junction nucleotides: 12. This CDR3 is 15 amino acids long. Germline loops: CDR1 MNHEY, CDR2 SMNVEV (reference sequence).

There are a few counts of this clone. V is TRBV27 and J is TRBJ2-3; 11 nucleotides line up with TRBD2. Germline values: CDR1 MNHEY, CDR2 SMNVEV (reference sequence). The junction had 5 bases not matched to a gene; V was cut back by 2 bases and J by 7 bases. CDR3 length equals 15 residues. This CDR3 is CASSLGLAGGNTQYF. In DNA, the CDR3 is TGTGCCAGCAGTTTAGGCCTAGCGGGGGGAAATACGCAGTATTTT.

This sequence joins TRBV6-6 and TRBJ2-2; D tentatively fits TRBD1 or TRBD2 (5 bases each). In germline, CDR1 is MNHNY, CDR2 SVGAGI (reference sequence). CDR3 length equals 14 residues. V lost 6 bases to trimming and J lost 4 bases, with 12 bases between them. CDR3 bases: TGTGCCAGCAGGGCAGGTGGGACCACCGGGGAGCTGTTTTTT. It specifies CASRAGGTTGELFF.

The CDR3 loop is CASSPLAGAAYNEQFF. The CDR3 DNA follows: TGTGCCAGCTCCCCTCTAGCGGGGGCTGCCTACAATGAGCAGTTCTTC. The chain has TRBV18 and TRBJ2-1; TRBD2 matches at 10 bases. V lost 6 bases and J lost 2; bases outside the gene matches: 7. This CDR3 contains 16 residues. CDR1 and CDR2 from the germline V gene are KGHSH and LQKENI. Filled out from reference TRBV18 and TRBJ2-1, the complete variable domain reads NAGVMQNPRHLVRRRGQEARLRCSPMKGHSHVYWYRQLPEEGLKFMVYLQKENIIDESGMPKERFSAEFPKEGPSILRIQQVVRGDSAAYFCASSPLAGAAYNEQFFGPGTRLTVL.

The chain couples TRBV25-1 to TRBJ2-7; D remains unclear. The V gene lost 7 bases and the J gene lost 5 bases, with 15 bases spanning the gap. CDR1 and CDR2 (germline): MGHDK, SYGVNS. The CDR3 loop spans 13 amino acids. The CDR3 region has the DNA TGTGCCAGCATACCGGGCCCGCAGGACGAGCAGTACTTC. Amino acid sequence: CASIPGPQDEQYF.

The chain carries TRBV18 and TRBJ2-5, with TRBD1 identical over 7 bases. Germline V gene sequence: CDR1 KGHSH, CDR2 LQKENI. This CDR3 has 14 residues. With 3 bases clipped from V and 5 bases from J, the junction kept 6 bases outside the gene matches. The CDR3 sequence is CASSPRQGTETQYF. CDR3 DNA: TGTGCCAGCTCACCTAGACAGGGTACGGAGACCCAGTACTTC.

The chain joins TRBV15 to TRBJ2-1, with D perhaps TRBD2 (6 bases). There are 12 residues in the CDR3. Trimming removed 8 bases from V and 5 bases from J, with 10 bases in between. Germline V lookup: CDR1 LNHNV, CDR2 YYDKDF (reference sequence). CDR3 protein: CATWGVDNEQFF. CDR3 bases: TGTGCCACCTGGGGGGTGGACAATGAGCAGTTCTTC.

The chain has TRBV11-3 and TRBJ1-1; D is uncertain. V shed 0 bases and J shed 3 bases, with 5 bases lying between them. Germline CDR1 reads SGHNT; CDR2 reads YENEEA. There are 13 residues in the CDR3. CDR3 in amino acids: CASSLDQYTEAFF. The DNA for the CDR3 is TGTGCCAGCAGCTTAGATCAATACACTGAAGCTTTCTTT. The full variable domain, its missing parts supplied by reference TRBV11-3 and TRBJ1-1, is EAGVVQSPRYKIIEKKQPVAFWCNPISGHNTLYWYLQNLGQGPELLIRYENEEAVDDSQLPKDRFSAERLKGVDSTLKIQPAELGDSAVYLCASSLDQYTEAFFGQGTRLTVV.

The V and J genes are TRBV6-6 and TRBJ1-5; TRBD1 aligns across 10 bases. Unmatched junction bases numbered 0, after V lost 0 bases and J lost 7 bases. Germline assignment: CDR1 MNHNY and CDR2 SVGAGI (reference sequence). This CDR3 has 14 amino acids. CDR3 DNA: TGTGCCAGCAGTTACTCGACAGGGGGCCAGCCCCAGCATTTT. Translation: CASSYSTGGQPQHF.

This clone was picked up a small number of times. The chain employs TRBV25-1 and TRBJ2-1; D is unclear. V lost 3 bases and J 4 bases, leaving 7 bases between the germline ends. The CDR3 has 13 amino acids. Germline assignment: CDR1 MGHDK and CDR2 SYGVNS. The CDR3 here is CASSDQLYNEQFF. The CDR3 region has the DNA TGTGCCAGCAGTGACCAACTTTACAATGAGCAGTTCTTC.

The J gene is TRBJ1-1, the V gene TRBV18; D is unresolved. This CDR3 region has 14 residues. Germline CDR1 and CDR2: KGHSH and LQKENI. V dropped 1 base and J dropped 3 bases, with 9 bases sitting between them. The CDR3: CASSPQGRDTEAFF. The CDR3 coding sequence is TGTGCCAGCTCACCACAGGGAAGGGACACTGAAGCTTTCTTT.

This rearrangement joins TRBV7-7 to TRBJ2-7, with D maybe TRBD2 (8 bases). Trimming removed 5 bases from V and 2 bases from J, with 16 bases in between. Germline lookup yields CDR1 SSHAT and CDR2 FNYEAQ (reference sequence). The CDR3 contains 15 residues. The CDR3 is CASSPGGDRTYEQYF. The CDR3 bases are TGTGCCAGCAGCCCGGGGGGGGACAGAACCTACGAGCAGTACTTC. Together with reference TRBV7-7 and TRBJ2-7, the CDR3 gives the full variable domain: GAGVSQSPRYKVTKRGQDVTLRCDPISSHATLYWYQQALGQGPEFLTYFNYEAQPDKSGLPSDRFSAERPEGSISTLTIQRTEQRDSAMYRCASSPGGDRTYEQYFGPGTRLTVT.

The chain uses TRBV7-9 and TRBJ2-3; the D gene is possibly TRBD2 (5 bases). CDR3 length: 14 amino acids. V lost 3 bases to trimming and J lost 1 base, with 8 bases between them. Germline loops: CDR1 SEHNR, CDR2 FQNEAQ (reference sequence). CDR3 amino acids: CASSFGVGTDTQYF. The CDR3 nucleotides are TGTGCCAGCAGCTTCGGGGTGGGCACAGATACGCAGTATTTT.

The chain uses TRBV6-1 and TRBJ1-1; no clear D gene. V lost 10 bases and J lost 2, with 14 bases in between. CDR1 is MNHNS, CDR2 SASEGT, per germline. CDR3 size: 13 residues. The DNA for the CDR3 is TGTGCCAACAAACTAGGGTCTAACACTGAAGCTTTCTTT. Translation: CANKLGSNTEAFF.

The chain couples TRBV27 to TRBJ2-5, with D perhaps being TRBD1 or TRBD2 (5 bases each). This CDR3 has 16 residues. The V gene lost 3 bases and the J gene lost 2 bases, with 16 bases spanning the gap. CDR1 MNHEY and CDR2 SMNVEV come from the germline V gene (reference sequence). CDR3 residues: CASSFMRGSHQETQYF. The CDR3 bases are TGTGCCAGCAGTTTTATGAGGGGCTCCCATCAAGAGACCCAGTACTTC.

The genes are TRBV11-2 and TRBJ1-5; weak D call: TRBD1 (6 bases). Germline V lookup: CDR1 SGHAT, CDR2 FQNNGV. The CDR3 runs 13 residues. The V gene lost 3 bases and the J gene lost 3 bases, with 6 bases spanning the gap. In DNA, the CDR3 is TGTGCCAGCAGCTTGGGACACAATCAGCCCCAGCATTTT. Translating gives CASSLGHNQPQHF.

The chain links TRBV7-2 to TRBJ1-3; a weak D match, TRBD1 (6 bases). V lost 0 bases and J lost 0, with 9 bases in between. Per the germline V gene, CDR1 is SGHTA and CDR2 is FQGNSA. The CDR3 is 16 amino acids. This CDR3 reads CASSLAGGLSGNTIYF. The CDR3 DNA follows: TGTGCCAGCAGCTTAGCAGGGGGTCTCTCTGGAAACACCATATATTTT.

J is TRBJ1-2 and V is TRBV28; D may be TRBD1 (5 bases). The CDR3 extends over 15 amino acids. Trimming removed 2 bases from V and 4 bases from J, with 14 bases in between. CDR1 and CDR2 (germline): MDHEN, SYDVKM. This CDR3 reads CASSLTGAGTYGYTF. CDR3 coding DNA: TGTGCCAGCAGTTTAACCGGCGCAGGGACCTATGGCTACACCTTC.

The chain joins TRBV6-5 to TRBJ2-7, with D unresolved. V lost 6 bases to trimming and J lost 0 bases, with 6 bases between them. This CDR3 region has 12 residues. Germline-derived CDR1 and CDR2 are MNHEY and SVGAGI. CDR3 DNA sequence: TGTGCCAGCAGACAAAACTCCTACGAGCAGTACTTC. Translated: CASRQNSYEQYF.

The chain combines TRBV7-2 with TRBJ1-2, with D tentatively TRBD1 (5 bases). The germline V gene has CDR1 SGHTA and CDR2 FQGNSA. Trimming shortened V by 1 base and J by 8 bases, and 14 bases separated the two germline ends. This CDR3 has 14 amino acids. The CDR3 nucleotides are TGTGCCAGCAGCTTAGAATTAGGGACCTCCGGCTACACCTTC. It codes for CASSLELGTSGYTF.

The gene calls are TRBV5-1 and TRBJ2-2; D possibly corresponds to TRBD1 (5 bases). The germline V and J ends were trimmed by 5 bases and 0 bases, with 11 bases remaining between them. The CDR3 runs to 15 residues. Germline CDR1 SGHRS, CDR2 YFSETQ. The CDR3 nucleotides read TGCGCCAGCAGTCCAGGGTCCACGAACACCGGGGAGCTGTTTTTT. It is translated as CASSPGSTNTGELFF.

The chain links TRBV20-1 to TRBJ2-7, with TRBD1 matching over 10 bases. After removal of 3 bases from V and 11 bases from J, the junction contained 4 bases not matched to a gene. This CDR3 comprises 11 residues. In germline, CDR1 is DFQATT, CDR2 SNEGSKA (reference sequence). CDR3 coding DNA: TGCAGTGCTAGTTGGGGACAGGGGAAGTACTTC. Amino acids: CSASWGQGKYF.

The CDR3: CASSRQEVYEQYF. Here the CDR3 DNA reads TGTGCCAGCTCACGACAGGAGGTCTACGAGCAGTACTTC. The chain employs TRBV18 and TRBJ2-7, with D tentatively TRBD1 (6 bases). The CDR3 is made up of 13 amino acids. Germline values: CDR1 KGHSH, CDR2 LQKENI. The V end was cut by 4 bases, the J end by 3 bases, with 10 bases between.

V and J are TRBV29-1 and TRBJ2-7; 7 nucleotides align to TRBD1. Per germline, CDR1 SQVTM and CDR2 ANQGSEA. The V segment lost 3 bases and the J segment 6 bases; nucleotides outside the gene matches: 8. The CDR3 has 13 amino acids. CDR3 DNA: TGCAGCGTTGAGGCAGGGGGTTTCGTCGAGCAGTACTTC. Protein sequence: CSVEAGGFVEQYF.